What follows are 32 T cell receptor beta chains derived from one specimen sequenced in a study of T cell therapy after organ transplantation. Their antigens remain unidentified. Profiling relied on immunoSEQ multiplex PCR, and the TCRdb table lists in-frame clones only, not all of them. Of around 20,000 clones detected, roughly 84% appear once; the ten largest clones hold around 36%. Time point of the sample: 20-29 weeks after completion of therapy. This specimen was CD8+ T cells from blood, taken after autologous CMV-specific T cell therapy. These receptors all stem from a human patient who had received a solid organ transplant and had CMV disease. The graft donor may have contributed some T cells.

The chain uses TRBV5-6 and TRBJ2-7, with 9 bases aligning to TRBD1. Germline CDR1 is SGHDT and CDR2 is YYEEEE. The CDR3 extends over 15 amino acids. After removal of 4 bases from V and 3 bases from J, the junction contained 8 bases not matched to a gene. The CDR3 sequence is CASSGTGTGYYEQYF. CDR3 sequence (DNA): TGTGCCAGCAGCGGGACCGGGACAGGGTACTACGAGCAGTACTTC. The whole variable domain, remainder taken from reference TRBV5-6 and TRBJ2-7, is DAGVTQSPTHLIKTRGQQVTLRCSPKSGHDTVSWYQQALGQGPQFIFQYYEEEERQRGNFPDRFSGHQFPNYSSELNVNALLLGDSALYLCASSGTGTGYYEQYFGPGTRLTVT.

The genes are TRBV7-6 and TRBJ1-6; 9 bases map to TRBD1. Germline V gene data show CDR1 as SGHVS and CDR2 as FNYEAQ. The CDR3 sequence is 15 residues long. V shed 4 bases and J 10 bases; nucleotides not matched to a gene: 8. The CDR3 loop reads CASSSRDRVPSPLHF. As DNA, the CDR3 is TGTGCCAGCAGCTCCCGGGACAGGGTCCCCTCACCCCTCCACTTT.

This chain links TRBV4-1 with TRBJ2-5; D may be TRBD1 (5 bases). The germline gives CDR1 MGHRA, CDR2 YSYEKL. The CDR3 consists of 14 residues. V was shortened by 3 bases and J by 5 bases, with 13 bases between the two germline ends. The CDR3, as DNA: TGCGCCAGCAGCCATACCAGGGCACCTGAGACCCAGTACTTC. This sequence encodes CASSHTRAPETQYF.

The chain links TRBV5-6 to TRBJ2-1; D remains ambiguous. Between the trimmed V and J ends, which lost 4 bases and 0 bases, there was a span of 14 bases. This CDR3 contains 16 residues. Germline-derived CDR1 and CDR2 are SGHDT and YYEEEE. Here the CDR3 reads CASSAEKAPSYNEQFF. The CDR3 bases are TGTGCCAGCAGCGCCGAGAAGGCGCCCTCCTACAATGAGCAGTTCTTC.

The chain joins TRBV6-1 to TRBJ1-6; D remains unclear. The V gene's germline CDR1 is MNHNS and CDR2 SASEGT. There are 11 residues in the CDR3. V lost 6 bases, J lost 7 bases, and 4 bases lay in between. The CDR3 protein is CASRENSPLHF. CDR3 coding DNA: TGTGCCAGCAGGGAGAATTCACCCCTCCACTTT.

As concerns this clone: The same CDR3 arises from other DNA sequences in this sample as well. The chain uses TRBV4-3 and TRBJ2-7, with D perhaps matching TRBD1 or TRBD2 (5 bases each). Trimming removed 1 base from V and 0 bases from J, with 10 bases in between. The CDR3 runs to 15 residues. Germline CDR1 reads LGHNA; CDR2 reads YSLEER. CDR3 region: CASSQVGDLSYEQYF. Written as DNA, the CDR3 is TGCGCCAGCAGCCAAGTGGGGGACCTCTCCTACGAGCAGTACTTC.

This chain uses TRBV5-8 with TRBJ2-3; TRBD2 matches at 8 bases. Germline loops: CDR1 SGHTS, CDR2 YDEGEE. The V gene end was trimmed by 6 bases and the J gene end by 5 bases; junction bases not matched to a gene: 11. This CDR3 comprises 15 residues. Here the CDR3 reads CASTVGAGGVDTQYF. The CDR3 DNA reads TGTGCCAGCACCGTTGGGGCCGGGGGGGTAGATACGCAGTATTTT. The whole variable domain, remainder taken from reference TRBV5-8 and TRBJ2-3, is EAGVTQSPTHLIKTRGQQATLRCSPISGHTSVYWYQQALGLGLQFLLWYDEGEERNRGNFPPRFSGRQFPNYSSELNVNALELEDSALYLCASTVGAGGVDTQYFGPGTRLTVL.

This chain connects TRBV6-6 to TRBJ1-2; possibly TRBD1 for D (6 bases). The CDR3 consists of 16 residues. Trimming left V 0 bases short and J 1 base short, with 12 bases between. Germline V gene lookup returns CDR1 MNHNY and CDR2 SVGAGI (reference sequence). The CDR3 bases are TGTGCCAGCAGTTACTCAATGACAGGCATTAACTATGGCTACACCTTC. Its translation: CASSYSMTGINYGYTF.

This chain links TRBV6-5 with TRBJ1-2; weak D call: TRBD1 (5 bases). V dropped 0 bases and J dropped 2 bases, with 7 bases sitting between them. The CDR3 covers 14 residues. The V gene's germline CDR1 is MNHEY and CDR2 SVGAGI. CDR3 coding DNA: TGTGCCAGCAGTTACTCCAGGGCGAACTATGGCTACACCTTC. Protein: CASSYSRANYGYTF.

The genes are TRBV13 and TRBJ2-3; no reliable D call. The CDR3 has 15 residues. CDR1 is PRHDT, CDR2 FYEKMQ, per germline (reference sequence). The V gene lost 6 bases and the J gene lost 1 base, with 14 bases spanning the gap. CDR3: CASSIQNSGTDTQYF. CDR3 coding DNA: TGTGCCAGCAGTATCCAGAACAGCGGCACAGATACGCAGTATTTT.

This clone appeared a single time. The chain employs TRBV10-3 and TRBJ2-7; D possibly corresponds to TRBD1 (5 bases). Germline V gene sequence: CDR1 ENHRY, CDR2 SYGVKD. This CDR3 has 13 amino acids. Trimming took off 7 bases at V and 1 base at J, with 11 bases between the two ends. Here the CDR3 reads CAITPGSSYEQYF. The CDR3 DNA sequence: TGTGCCATCACGCCAGGGTCTTCCTACGAGCAGTACTTC.

The V gene is TRBV4-3, the J gene TRBJ1-5; no clear D. Trimming removed 4 bases from V and 0 bases from J, with 7 bases in between. CDR3 length equals 14 residues. Germline CDR1 and CDR2: LGHNA and YSLEER. The CDR3 protein is CASSPTNSNQPQHF. CDR3 coding DNA: TGCGCCAGCAGCCCAACGAATAGCAATCAGCCCCAGCATTTT.

V and J are TRBV7-9 and TRBJ2-7; perhaps D is TRBD1 or TRBD2 (5 bases each). The V end was cut by 6 bases, the J end by 6 bases, with 12 bases between. This CDR3 contains 12 residues. The V gene's germline CDR1 is SEHNR and CDR2 FQNEAQ (reference sequence). For the CDR3, the DNA is TGTGCCAGCAGGGGACCCCTCGGCGAGCAGTACTTC. Amino acids: CASRGPLGEQYF.

This chain connects TRBV6-5 to TRBJ1-1; maybe TRBD1 (6 bases). The CDR3 consists of 13 residues. V was clipped by 0 bases and J by 11 bases, with 13 bases between them. Germline V gene lookup returns CDR1 MNHEY and CDR2 SVGAGI. The CDR3 is CASSYSRRTDAFF. The DNA for the CDR3 is TGTGCCAGCAGTTACTCCCGGCGGACAGACGCTTTCTTT.

This chain links TRBV19 with TRBJ2-6; D gene uncertain. Germline lookup yields CDR1 LNHDA and CDR2 SQIVND (reference sequence). V lost 5 bases to trimming and J lost 1 base, with 6 bases between them. CDR3 length: 14 residues. The CDR3 sequence: CASSPGSGANVLTF. For the CDR3, the DNA is TGTGCCAGTAGTCCGGGTTCTGGGGCCAACGTCCTGACTTTC.

This chain links TRBV7-6 with TRBJ2-2, with TRBD2 identical over 11 bases. Germline CDR1 and CDR2: SGHVS and FNYEAQ. J lost 7 bases, V lost 8 bases, and 9 bases had no gene match. The CDR3 covers 15 residues. The CDR3 here is CASAISGGAVGELFF. CDR3 coding DNA: TGTGCCAGCGCGATTAGCGGGGGGGCCGTCGGGGAGCTGTTTTTT.

This rearrangement joins TRBV6-6 to TRBJ2-7; D possibly matches TRBD1 or TRBD2 (5 bases each). Trimming cost V 6 bases and J 3 bases, with 15 bases left between them. The CDR3 extends over 14 amino acids. In germline, CDR1 is MNHNY, CDR2 SVGAGI (reference sequence). CDR3 region: CASSTGTSHYEQYF. CDR3 DNA: TGTGCCAGCAGCACCGGGACGTCCCACTACGAGCAGTACTTC.

The rearrangement uses TRBV7-9 and TRBJ2-3; D may be TRBD1 (6 bases). V lost 5 bases and J lost 0, with 15 bases in between. The V gene's germline CDR1 is SEHNR and CDR2 FQNEAQ (reference sequence). The CDR3 consists of 16 residues. As DNA, the CDR3 is TGTGCCAGCAGCCAAGGACAGTTATCTAGCACAGATACGCAGTATTTT. It specifies CASSQGQLSSTDTQYF.

The chain links TRBV4-1 to TRBJ2-2; no firm D call. V was pared by 1 base and J by 0 bases, with 9 bases between. Germline lookup yields CDR1 MGHRA and CDR2 YSYEKL. The CDR3 loop spans 16 amino acids. This CDR3 reads CASSQGGITNTGELFF. CDR3 sequence (DNA): TGCGCCAGCAGCCAAGGGGGAATAACGAACACCGGGGAGCTGTTTTTT.

The gene calls are TRBV4-2 and TRBJ2-6; D is perhaps TRBD1 or TRBD2 (5 bases each). V gave up 0 bases and J gave up 1 base, with 10 bases separating them. This CDR3 region has 17 residues. In germline, CDR1 is LGHNA, CDR2 YNFKEQ. The CDR3 region has the DNA TGTGCCAGCAGCCAAGATGGGGACCCTTCTGGGGCCAACGTCCTGACTTTC. Translated: CASSQDGDPSGANVLTF.

This clone was picked up one time. The gene calls are TRBV13 and TRBJ2-1; 11 bases align to TRBD2. Germline loops: CDR1 PRHDT, CDR2 FYEKMQ (reference sequence). This CDR3 is built from 15 residues. Trimming took 1 base from V and 8 from J; bases not matched to a gene: 4. CDR3: CASSLDSGGADEQFF. DNA of the CDR3: TGTGCCAGCAGCTTAGATAGCGGGGGGGCGGATGAGCAGTTCTTC.

The sample holds a few counts of this clone. The chain recombines TRBV9 with TRBJ2-3, with TRBD2 as a possible D gene (7 bases). CDR3 length: 17 residues. In germline, CDR1 is SGDLS, CDR2 YYNGEE. V gave up 0 bases and J gave up 0 bases, with 14 bases separating them. This CDR3 is CASSVAGGGTSTDTQYF. The CDR3 DNA is TGTGCCAGCAGCGTAGCGGGGGGCGGGACTAGCACAGATACGCAGTATTTT.

The chain is built from TRBV2 and TRBJ2-3; TRBD2 aligns across 13 bases. Germline CDR1 SNHLY, CDR2 FYNNEI. V gave up 2 bases and J gave up 14 bases; unmatched junction bases: 13. The CDR3 covers 16 residues. The chain's CDR3 is CASSERLAGGFLGPYF. The CDR3 coding sequence is TGTGCCAGCAGTGAACGACTAGCGGGGGGTTTTCTTGGTCCGTATTTT.

The CDR3 DNA is TGTGCCAGCAGCTTGGGAACGGGAGGGCCCGGCCAGTACTTC. It translates to CASSLGTGGPGQYF. The rearrangement uses TRBV5-6 and TRBJ2-7, with 8 bases aligning to TRBD2. The ends lost 0 bases at V and 10 bases at J; junction bases unmatched: 9. Germline V lookup: CDR1 SGHDT, CDR2 YYEEEE. This CDR3 has 14 amino acids.

The rearrangement uses TRBV6-1 and TRBJ2-5, with D unresolved. Germline V lookup: CDR1 MNHNS, CDR2 SASEGT. The CDR3 runs 11 residues. V was shortened by 8 bases and J by 7 bases, with 11 bases between the two germline ends. The CDR3 protein is CASWWAGTQYF. The DNA of the CDR3 is TGTGCCAGCTGGTGGGCCGGGACCCAGTACTTC.

The chain combines TRBV19 with TRBJ2-2, with D hard to call. CDR1 and CDR2 from the germline V gene are LNHDA and SQIVND (reference sequence). V was shortened by 6 bases and J by 3 bases, with 11 bases between the two germline ends. CDR3 size: 14 residues. CDR3 bases: TGTGCCAGTAGGTTAGACCCCTACACCGGGGAGCTGTTTTTT. It yields the protein CASRLDPYTGELFF. Together with reference TRBV19 and TRBJ2-2, the CDR3 gives the full variable domain: DGGITQSPKYLFRKEGQNVTLSCEQNLNHDAMYWYRQDPGQGLRLIYYSQIVNDFQKGDIAEGYSVSREKKESFPLTVTSAQKNPTAFYLCASRLDPYTGELFFGEGSRLTVL.

The chain recombines TRBV30 with TRBJ1-3; TRBD1 aligns across 7 bases. The trim removed 4 bases at V and 3 bases at J, leaving 3 bases unmatched. The CDR3 covers 13 residues. Germline V gene lookup returns CDR1 GTSNPN and CDR2 SVGIG (reference sequence). Here the CDR3 DNA reads TGTGCCTGGACCACAGGGGATGGAAACACCATATATTTT. It codes for CAWTTGDGNTIYF.

The V call is TRBV25-1, the J call TRBJ1-1; the D is unclear. Germline V gene lookup returns CDR1 MGHDK and CDR2 SYGVNS. The CDR3 has 14 amino acids. The germline V and J ends were trimmed by 6 bases and 1 base, with 12 bases remaining between them. CDR3 residues: CASSPKHTNTEAFF. The CDR3 coding sequence is TGTGCCAGCAGCCCTAAACACACGAACACTGAAGCTTTCTTT.

V is TRBV5-6 and J is TRBJ2-7; maybe TRBD1 (9 bases). Trimming removed 5 bases from V and 3 bases from J, with 18 bases in between. CDR3 length: 15 amino acids. Germline CDR1 and CDR2: SGHDT and YYEEEE. CDR3 DNA sequence: TGTGCCAGCAGTTCGGGGGGGACAGGGTTCTACGAGCAGTACTTC. It yields the protein CASSSGGTGFYEQYF.

The chain joins TRBV6-4 to TRBJ2-2, with 11 bases fitting TRBD2. Germline V gene sequence: CDR1 MRHNA, CDR2 SNTAGT. The CDR3 runs 14 residues. The ends lost 6 bases at V and 3 bases at J; junction bases unmatched: 0. The CDR3 DNA is TGTGCCAGCAGACTAGCGGGAGACACCGGGGAGCTGTTTTTT. Its protein product is CASRLAGDTGELFF.

The J gene is TRBJ2-1, the V gene TRBV11-2, with D perhaps TRBD1 (6 bases). Trimming pared 5 bases from V and 8 bases from J, leaving 13 bases between. This CDR3 region has 13 residues. Germline CDR1 is SGHAT and CDR2 is FQNNGV. Here the CDR3 DNA reads TGTGCCAGCAGCACACAGGGATCGGATGAGCAGTTCTTC. As protein: CASSTQGSDEQFF.

The chain recombines TRBV5-6 with TRBJ1-5, with D perhaps matching TRBD1 (6 bases). The V end lost 7 bases, the J end lost 3 bases, and 14 bases lay between the germline ends. The germline V gene has CDR1 SGHDT and CDR2 YYEEEE. This CDR3 region has 14 residues. CDR3 protein: CASGADSFNQPQHF. CDR3 nucleotide sequence: TGTGCCAGCGGGGCGGACAGTTTCAATCAGCCCCAGCATTTT.